Each of the 32 T cell receptor beta chains below was sequenced from the same sample in a study of cytomegalovirus exposure and HLA in healthy donors. PCR used 60 Vbeta primers and 13 Jbeta primers. Assay used: immunoSEQ multiplex PCR; TCRdb lists only in-frame clones, some missing. The data hold approximately 85,000 clones, with 80% observed a single time. The specimen sequenced was PBMCs. The receptors were gathered from a man aged 45-60 years in good health and CMV-seropositive.

The V gene is TRBV6-5, the J gene TRBJ2-7, with D perhaps matching TRBD1 (6 bases). Trimming removed 7 bases at V and 2 bases at J, with 15 bases between. Germline V CDR1 and CDR2: MNHEY, SVGAGI. The CDR3 contains 14 residues. The DNA of the CDR3 is TGTGCCAGCACCCCGACAGGCCCGACCTACGAGCAGTACTTC. Its protein is CASTPTGPTYEQYF.

This clone has a handful of counts. The CDR3 nucleotides are TGCGCCAGCAGCTTGGCGCGAGCGGACACAGATACGCAGTATTTT. Its translation: CASSLARADTDTQYF. The chain uses TRBV5-1 and TRBJ2-3; TRBD2 might be the D (5 bases). The CDR3 runs to 15 residues. Trimming removed 0 bases from V and 2 bases from J, with 10 bases in between. The germline gives CDR1 SGHRS, CDR2 YFSETQ.

Details on this clone: One junction end does not reproduce the germline sequence, and a read error may be involved. Written as DNA, the CDR3 is TGTGCCAGCAGCTTAGGAGGACTAGCGGGGACAGATGCGCAGTATTTT. Protein sequence: CASSLGGLAGTDAQYF. The gene calls are TRBV13 and TRBJ2-3; 12 nucleotides match TRBD2. Germline V lookup: CDR1 PRHDT, CDR2 FYEKMQ (reference sequence). The CDR3 totals 16 residues.

The chain couples TRBV19 to TRBJ2-1; D may be TRBD2 (5 bases). Germline V gene data show CDR1 as LNHDA and CDR2 as SQIVND (reference sequence). This CDR3 comprises 12 residues. Trimming pared 10 bases from V and 6 bases from J, leaving 13 bases between. CDR3 bases: TGTGCCATGCCCAGCGCGGGCAATGAGCAGTTCTTC. Its protein is CAMPSAGNEQFF.

The chain has TRBV20-1 and TRBJ2-3; D is unresolved. CDR3 length: 10 amino acids. Trimming removed 3 bases at V and 6 bases at J, with 4 bases between. The germline V gene has CDR1 DFQATT and CDR2 SNEGSKA (reference sequence). Here the CDR3 DNA reads TGCAGTGCTAGCAGTGATACGCAGTATTTT. Encoded protein: CSASSDTQYF.

V gene TRBV11-3 combines with J gene TRBJ2-1; 9 nucleotides agree with TRBD2. With 6 bases clipped from V and 9 bases from J, the junction kept 6 bases outside the gene matches. The CDR3 spans 13 residues. Germline assignment: CDR1 SGHNT and CDR2 YENEEA. In DNA form, the CDR3 reads TGTGCCAGCAGGGCTAGCGGGATAGGTGAGCAGTTCTTC. Protein product: CASRASGIGEQFF.

This clone has more than one count but fewer than ten. This chain uses TRBV10-3 with TRBJ1-2, with 7 positions matching TRBD1. The V gene end was trimmed by 11 bases and the J gene end by 2 bases; junction bases not matched to a gene: 11. Germline CDR1 ENHRY, CDR2 SYGVKD. This CDR3 comprises 14 residues. CDR3 nucleotide sequence: TGTGCCTCTAGTGAAGGGGACAGCAACTATGGCTACACCTTC. This gives the protein CASSEGDSNYGYTF.

The rearrangement links TRBV7-9 to TRBJ1-6; no clear D gene. The CDR3 covers 12 residues. V gave up 5 bases and J gave up 10 bases, with 9 bases separating them. Germline V gene data show CDR1 as SEHNR and CDR2 as FQNEAQ (reference sequence). The CDR3 reads CASSLNESPLHF. CDR3 sequence (DNA): TGTGCCAGCAGCCTAAATGAATCACCCCTCCACTTT.

This clone has just one count. This chain's CDR3 is CASSEGRRWNTEAFF. CDR3 DNA: TGTGCCAGCAGTGAAGGAAGGCGGTGGAACACTGAAGCTTTCTTT. The chain uses TRBV6-1 and TRBJ1-1, with unresolved D. The germline V gene has CDR1 MNHNS and CDR2 SASEGT. Trimming stripped 1 base from V and 1 base from J, with 10 bases between. This CDR3 region has 15 residues.

The V call is TRBV7-3, the J call TRBJ2-1; 7 nucleotides match TRBD1. Per germline, CDR1 SGHTA and CDR2 FQGTGA. The V gene end was trimmed by 2 bases and the J gene end by 3 bases; junction bases not matched to a gene: 4. The CDR3 contains 15 residues. The CDR3 nucleotides read TGTGCCAGCAGCTTAGTAGGGGGCGTCTACAATGAGCAGTTCTTC. Translation: CASSLVGGVYNEQFF.

This clone turned up a few times. The chain links TRBV6-6 to TRBJ2-5; 9 nucleotides agree with TRBD2. This CDR3 contains 14 residues. Germline V gene lookup returns CDR1 MNHNY and CDR2 SVGAGI (reference sequence). With 7 bases clipped from V and 1 base from J, the junction kept 4 bases outside the gene matches. The CDR3, as DNA: TGTGCCAGCAAAGAGACTAGCGGCCAAGAGACCCAGTACTTC. Amino acids: CASKETSGQETQYF.

DNA for the CDR3: TGTGCCAGCAGCTTAGCAAGGGCAGGGGGGACCGGGGAGCTGTTTTTT. It specifies CASSLARAGGTGELFF. This chain joins TRBV7-2 and TRBJ2-2; tentatively, D is TRBD1 (7 bases). The CDR3 is 16 residues long. Germline lookup yields CDR1 SGHTA and CDR2 FQGNSA. The ends were cut back, 0 bases at V and 5 bases at J, with 13 bases in the middle.

CDR3 in DNA: TGTGCCAGTAGTATCTACAGGGGCTCCTACGAGCAGTACTTC. It yields the protein CASSIYRGSYEQYF. The chain combines TRBV19 with TRBJ2-7; 7 bases fit TRBD1. The CDR3 has 14 residues. The germline V gene has CDR1 LNHDA and CDR2 SQIVND (reference sequence). With 3 bases clipped from V and 0 bases from J, the junction kept 2 bases outside the gene matches.

The chain joins TRBV18 to TRBJ2-7; tentative D call: TRBD1 (6 bases). V was clipped by 3 bases and J by 6 bases, with 12 bases between them. Germline CDR1 KGHSH, CDR2 LQKENI. The CDR3 length is 13 residues. CDR3 coding DNA: TGTGCCAGCTCACCTTTCGACAGGCCCGAGCAGTACTTC. Encoded protein: CASSPFDRPEQYF.

The gene calls are TRBV4-3 and TRBJ2-7; TRBD1 aligns across 9 bases. The CDR3 runs to 17 residues. The ends lost 0 bases at V and 3 bases at J; junction bases unmatched: 9. Looked up from germline, CDR1 is LGHNA and CDR2 is YSLEER. As DNA, the CDR3 is TGCGCCAGCAGCCAAGATTGGCTGGGACAGGGTATCTACGAGCAGTACTTC. Its translation is CASSQDWLGQGIYEQYF.

The rearrangement links TRBV30 to TRBJ1-1; D is ambiguous. Per germline, CDR1 GTSNPN and CDR2 SVGIG (reference sequence). Trimming removed 2 bases from V and 0 bases from J, with 7 bases in between. There are 13 residues in the CDR3. CDR3 loop: CAWSTSLNTEAFF. CDR3 bases: TGTGCCTGGAGTACTTCTTTGAACACTGAAGCTTTCTTT.

The CDR3 DNA reads TGTGCCAGCAGTTCGGTCCGGTCCCAAGAGGAGACCCAGTACTTC. Translating gives CASSSVRSQEETQYF. V is TRBV5-5 and J is TRBJ2-5; D is uncertain. The CDR3 totals 15 residues. Germline V gene data show CDR1 as SGHKS and CDR2 as YYEKEE (reference sequence). The V gene lost 5 bases and the J gene lost 5 bases, with 19 bases spanning the gap.

This clone has just a few counts. The CDR3, as DNA: TGTGCCAGCAGCAAAGGTTGCCAGGAGGGTATACAGGTGAAATCTGGAAACACCATATATTTT. It yields the protein CASSKGCQEGIQVKSGNTIYF. This chain uses TRBV21-1 with TRBJ1-3. TRBV21-1 counts as a pseudogene. The CDR3 contains 21 residues.

This clone has just a few counts. The V gene is TRBV7-9, the J gene TRBJ2-7; 10 positions agree with TRBD2. V dropped 1 base and J dropped 5; count of bases not matched to a gene: 5. Germline values: CDR1 SEHNR, CDR2 FQNEAQ (reference sequence). The CDR3 has 15 amino acids. In DNA, the CDR3 is TGTGCCAGCAGCTTAGACGGCCTAGCGGGAGACGAGCAGTACTTC. Protein product: CASSLDGLAGDEQYF.

This chain connects TRBV30 to TRBJ2-5; 8 bases line up with TRBD1. Germline CDR1 is GTSNPN and CDR2 is SVGIG (reference sequence). After removal of 3 bases from V and 5 bases from J, the junction contained 5 bases not matched to a gene. The CDR3 has 13 residues. The CDR3 sequence is CAWRARGLETQYF. CDR3 bases: TGTGCCTGGAGAGCCAGGGGGCTTGAGACCCAGTACTTC.

For the CDR3, the DNA is TGCAGCGTGGCACCGGGACAGGGGGCTTGGAATGAGCAGTTCTTC. As protein: CSVAPGQGAWNEQFF. This sequence joins TRBV29-1 and TRBJ2-1, with 12 bases lining up with TRBD1. CDR3 length: 15 residues. With 6 bases clipped from V and 7 bases from J, the junction kept 10 bases outside the gene matches. Germline CDR1 and CDR2: SQVTM and ANQGSEA.

The J gene is TRBJ1-2, the V gene TRBV6-5, with TRBD1 identical over 10 bases. The CDR3 contains 13 residues. V trimming: 5 bases; J trimming: 6 bases; junction bases outside the gene matches: 3. In germline, CDR1 is MNHEY, CDR2 SVGAGI. The CDR3 DNA reads TGTGCCAGCAGTCGGACAGGGGGTGATGGCTACACCTTC. Its protein is CASSRTGGDGYTF.

The genes are TRBV7-9 and TRBJ1-1; D remains ambiguous. V lost 3 bases, J lost 6 bases, and 14 bases lay in between. CDR3 length equals 14 residues. Germline V CDR1 and CDR2: SEHNR, FQNEAQ (reference sequence). The CDR3 nucleotides are TGTGCCAGCAGCTTTGAGTACGGGTGGGCTGAAGCTTTCTTT. Its translation is CASSFEYGWAEAFF.

This clone has only a few counts. The chain combines TRBV19 with TRBJ2-1, with D maybe TRBD2 (6 bases). V dropped 5 bases and J dropped 0 bases, with 23 bases sitting between them. The V gene's germline CDR1 is LNHDA and CDR2 SQIVND (reference sequence). The CDR3 consists of 19 residues. This CDR3 is CASSDWLAPAPSSYNEQFF. CDR3 coding DNA: TGTGCCAGTAGTGATTGGCTAGCGCCAGCCCCCAGCTCCTACAATGAGCAGTTCTTC.

This clone occurred once. The chain recombines TRBV7-9 with TRBJ2-3; 12 nucleotides align to TRBD2. The V gene's germline CDR1 is SEHNR and CDR2 FQNEAQ (reference sequence). J gave up 5 bases and V 5 bases, and 8 bases lay outside the gene matches. The CDR3 sequence is 16 residues long. This CDR3 is CASSPRTSGIGDTQYF. The CDR3 DNA is TGTGCCAGCAGCCCGAGGACTAGCGGGATAGGAGATACGCAGTATTTT.

This chain links TRBV20-1 with TRBJ1-3; unclear D gene. This CDR3 has 11 amino acids. CDR1 and CDR2 (germline): DFQATT, SNEGSKA (reference sequence). The ends were cut back, 6 bases at V and 1 base at J, with 4 bases in the middle. The CDR3 DNA reads as TGCAGTGCCAAATCTGGAAACACCATATATTTT. It codes for CSAKSGNTIYF.

The chain combines TRBV28 with TRBJ1-5; D not certain. CDR1 and CDR2 from the germline V gene are MDHEN and SYDVKM. The CDR3 is made up of 14 amino acids. Trimming shortened V by 5 bases and J by 0 bases, and 8 bases separated the two germline ends. DNA of the CDR3: TGTGCCAGCAGTCTTCTCTATAGCAATCAGCCCCAGCATTTT. Translated: CASSLLYSNQPQHF.

This clone was counted only a few times. The chain is built from TRBV27 and TRBJ2-3, with D tentatively TRBD2 (5 bases). The CDR3 is 13 residues long. V shed 5 bases and J shed 3 bases, with 9 bases lying between them. CDR1 is MNHEY and CDR2 is SMNVEV in the germline V gene (reference sequence). The CDR3 DNA reads TGTGCCAGCAGTCCCCTAGCAACAGATACGCAGTATTTT. Translated: CASSPLATDTQYF.

The V gene is TRBV11-2, the J gene TRBJ2-5; a possible D gene is TRBD1 (5 bases). The CDR3 sequence is 13 residues long. V dropped 7 bases and J dropped 1 base, with 10 bases sitting between them. Germline CDR1 reads SGHAT; CDR2 reads FQNNGV. This chain's CDR3 is CASTGHLQETQYF. CDR3 coding DNA: TGTGCCAGCACCGGACACCTCCAAGAGACCCAGTACTTC.

This sequence joins TRBV5-1 and TRBJ2-5; D gene ambiguous. The CDR3 covers 13 residues. Between the trimmed V and J ends, which lost 3 bases and 7 bases, there was a span of 13 bases. CDR1 and CDR2 (germline): SGHRS, YFSETQ. DNA for the CDR3: TGCGCCAGCAGCTCCCTGAGCTCCGGGACCCAGTACTTC. Its translation is CASSSLSSGTQYF.

The chain is built from TRBV7-6 and TRBJ2-1; D remains ambiguous. The CDR3 covers 12 residues. V gave up 4 bases and J gave up 4 bases, with 5 bases separating them. Germline values: CDR1 SGHVS, CDR2 FNYEAQ. The CDR3 DNA reads TGTGCCAGCAGCTCATTTTACAATGAGCAGTTCTTC. As protein: CASSSFYNEQFF.

This clone showed up just a few times. V and J are TRBV7-8 and TRBJ2-1, with 7 bases matching TRBD2. The length of the CDR3 is 15 residues. Trimming at V came to 0 bases and at J to 7 bases, leaving 6 bases not matched to a gene. The germline gives CDR1 SGHVS, CDR2 FQNEAQ. The CDR3 coding sequence is TGTGCCAGCAGCTTAGCGGGAGGGCCAGGGAATGAGCAGTTCTTC. Translating it yields CASSLAGGPGNEQFF.